The rows below give T cell receptor beta chains drawn from one sample of a study of cytomegalovirus exposure and HLA in healthy donors. Assay: immunoSEQ multiplex PCR; the TCRdb copy retains only in-frame clones and omits some. Of a few hundred thousand clones in the sample, around 90% were seen once. The sequenced material came from PBMCs. These receptors were obtained from a woman aged 18-35 years in good health and CMV-seronegative. The CDR3 runs from the conserved cysteine through the conserved F or W. Fields, in order: CDR3 length, V gene, clone size, J gene, D gene, CDR3 DNA, CDR3 protein. The D gene is left open where the match is weak. The size of a clone is reported for some rows only, either as once, few or many, or as a class for expanded clones.

>17|TRBV11-2|NA|TRBJ2-7|TRBD2
TGTGCCAGCAGCCCCCGGACTAGCGGTCGACAGAACTACGAGCAGTACTTC
CASSPRTSGRQNYEQYF
>11|TRBV28|NA|TRBJ1-1|NA
TGTGCCAGCAGTTTAGAGGCTGAAGCTTTCTTT
CASSLEAEAFF
>16|TRBV4-3|NA|TRBJ2-3|NA
TGCGCCAGCAGCCAAGAAAGACTAGGAGGCACAGATACGCAGTATTTT
CASSQERLGGTDTQYF
>14|TRBV19|NA|TRBJ2-3|NA
TGTGCCAGTAGTAGTAGCGGAGTCACAGATACGCAGTATTTT
CASSSSGVTDTQYF
>15|TRBV6-5|NA|TRBJ2-7|TRBD1
TGTGCCAGCAGTTACCAGGGACAGGGACGCTACGAGCAGTACTTC
CASSYQGQGRYEQYF
>14|TRBV4-1|NA|TRBJ1-2|TRBD1
TGCGCCAGCAGCCACCGGGACAGCCATTATGGCTACACCTTC
CASSHRDSHYGYTF
>15|TRBV11-2|NA|TRBJ1-3|NA
TGTGCCAGCAGCCCCTGGGGCGGCTCTGGAAACACCATATATTTT
CASSPWGGSGNTIYF
>12|TRBV2|NA|TRBJ2-1|NA
TGTGCCAGCAAGGCAGGGCACAATGAGCAGTTCTTC
CASKAGHNEQFF
>15|TRBV18|NA|TRBJ1-5|TRBD1
TGTGCCAGCTCACCGTGGACAGGGCCCAATCAGCCCCAGCATTTT
CASSPWTGPNQPQHF
>15|TRBV7-6|NA|TRBJ2-2|NA
TGTGCCAGCAGCTTAGAAGGCGGCTTTGCCGGGGAGCTGTTTTTT
CASSLEGGFAGELFF
>15|TRBV28|NA|TRBJ2-7|TRBD1
TGTGCCAGCACCTCCGGACAGGGGATTCGATACGAGCAGTACTTC
CASTSGQGIRYEQYF
>16|TRBV18|NA|TRBJ2-2|TRBD1
TGTGCCAGCTCACCAGACGGGACAGCTAGCTACGGGGAGCTGTTTTTT
CASSPDGTASYGELFF
>14|TRBV27|NA|TRBJ2-7|TRBD1
TGTGCCAGCAGTCAACGGACAGGGAGCCACGAGCAGTACTTC
CASSQRTGSHEQYF
>13|TRBV12-5|NA|TRBJ2-1|TRBD1
TGTGCTAGTGGTTTGGAGGATGGACAGGGACCGTTCTTC
CASGLEDGQGPFF
>15|TRBV4-1|NA|TRBJ1-1|NA
TGCGCCAGCAGCCAGCCAGGGGCCGGAGGCTCTGAAGCTTTCTTT
CASSQPGAGGSEAFF
>14|TRBV19|NA|TRBJ2-1|NA
TGTGCCAGTAGTCCGGGGAGGTCGCCGAATGAGCAGTTCTTC
CASSPGRSPNEQFF
>14|TRBV19|NA|TRBJ2-5|NA
TGTGCCAGTAGTATCGGACAGAGCCAAGAGACCCAGTACTTC
CASSIGQSQETQYF
>12|TRBV5-4|NA|TRBJ1-2|NA
TGTGCCAGCAGCTCTTCCAACTATGGCTACACCTTC
CASSSSNYGYTF
>14|TRBV28|NA|TRBJ2-5|NA
TGTGCCAGCAGTTTTGGGGGGAACCAAGAGACCCAGTACTTC
CASSFGGNQETQYF
>14|TRBV5-4|NA|TRBJ1-6|TRBD1
TGTGCCAGCAGCATAACAGGGGGCGCGGCACCCCTCCACTTT
CASSITGGAAPLHF
>12|TRBV7-9|NA|TRBJ1-5|NA
TGTGCCAGCAGTCCGGTGAATCAGCCCCAGCATTTT
CASSPVNQPQHF
>14|TRBV5-8|NA|TRBJ1-2|TRBD1
TGTGCCAGCAGCAGAACAGGGGGCGCAAATGGCTACACCTTC
CASSRTGGANGYTF
>13|TRBV4-3|NA|TRBJ2-3|NA
TGCGCCAGCAGCCAAGGAGGTTACGATACGCAGTATTTT
CASSQGGYDTQYF
>14|TRBV27|NA|TRBJ1-5|TRBD1
TGTGCCAGCAGTCCACAGGGGGGCGGTCAGCCCCAGCATTTT
CASSPQGGGQPQHF
>12|TRBV13|NA|TRBJ1-1|NA
TGTGCCAGCAGCTTAGGCGGAGGTGAAGCTTTCTTT
CASSLGGGEAFF
>15|TRBV28|NA|TRBJ1-3|NA
TGTGCCAGCAGTTTATTTCAGGGGCGCGGAAACACCATATATTTT
CASSLFQGRGNTIYF
>15|TRBV5-6|NA|TRBJ2-5|TRBD1
TGTGCCAGCAGCCGAGGACAGGGCCTGGTTGAGACCCAGTACTTC
CASSRGQGLVETQYF
>14|TRBV5-8|NA|TRBJ1-5|TRBD1
TGTGCCAGCAGCCCGGGACAGGGAAATCAGCCCCAGCATTTT
CASSPGQGNQPQHF
>16|TRBV4-3|NA|TRBJ1-2|NA
TGCGCCAGCAGCCGCGCTGACAGAGACCTCAACTATGGCTACACCTTC
CASSRADRDLNYGYTF
>13|TRBV6-5|few|TRBJ2-7|TRBD1
TGTGCCAGCGGAGGGACAGGGAACTACGAGCAGTACTTC
CASGGTGNYEQYF
>14|TRBV5-4|NA|TRBJ1-2|TRBD1
TGTGCCAGCAGTAACAGGGGGTTAGACTATGGCTACACCTTC
CASSNRGLDYGYTF
>12|TRBV6-6|NA|TRBJ2-7|NA
TGTGCCAGCAGTTACTCCGAACTCGAGCAGTACTTC
CASSYSELEQYF
>13|TRBV30|once|TRBJ1-2|NA
TGTGCCTGGAGCGTTGACTCAAACTATGGCTACACCTTC
CAWSVDSNYGYTF
>12|TRBV7-9|NA|TRBJ2-3|NA
TGTGCCAGCAGCTACCTAACAGATACGCAGTATTTT
CASSYLTDTQYF
>16|TRBV27|NA|TRBJ2-2|TRBD2
TGTGCCAGCAGTAAATTAGCGGGGGGGCGCACCGGGGAGCTGTTTTTT
CASSKLAGGRTGELFF
>15|TRBV18|NA|TRBJ1-5|TRBD1
TGTGCCAGCTCAGACAGGGCTGGGGGAAATCAGCCCCAGCATTTT
CASSDRAGGNQPQHF
>14|TRBV28|NA|TRBJ2-5|NA
TGTGCCAGCAGTTTATCCCCAGGTCAAGAGACCCAGTACTTC
CASSLSPGQETQYF